This TCR beta chain was captured in a study of control samples from healthy donors and cancer patients. Using immunoSEQ multiplex PCR, the repertoire was profiled, and TCRdb retains in-frame clones only, with some absent. The sample shows 150,000 to 200,000 clones, roughly 93% of them seen only once. The CDR3 extends over 18 amino acids. The V gene end was trimmed by 7 bases and the J gene end by 2 bases; junction bases not matched to a gene: 16. Sequenced material: blood. V and J are TRBV23-1 and TRBJ1-4, with 7 bases identical to TRBD1. TRBV23-1 is an open reading frame, and its role is uncertain. The sequence came from a woman aged 55-69 years in good health. CDR3 residues: CASTPTGFDPRTNEKLFF. CDR3 in DNA: TGCGCCAGCACCCCGACAGGGTTTGACCCTAGGACTAATGAAAAACTGTTTTTT.